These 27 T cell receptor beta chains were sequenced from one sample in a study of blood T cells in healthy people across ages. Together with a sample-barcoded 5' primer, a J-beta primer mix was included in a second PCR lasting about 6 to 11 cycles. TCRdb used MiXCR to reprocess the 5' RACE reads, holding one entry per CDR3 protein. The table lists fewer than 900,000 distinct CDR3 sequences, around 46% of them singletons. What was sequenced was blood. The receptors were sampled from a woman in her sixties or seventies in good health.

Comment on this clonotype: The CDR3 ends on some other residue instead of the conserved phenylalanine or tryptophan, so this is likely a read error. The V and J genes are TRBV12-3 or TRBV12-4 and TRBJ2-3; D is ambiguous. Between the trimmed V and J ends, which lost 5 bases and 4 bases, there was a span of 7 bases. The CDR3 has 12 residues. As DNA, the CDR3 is TGTGCCAGCAGTGTTTATGCAGATACGCAGTATTCT. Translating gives CASSVYADTQYS.

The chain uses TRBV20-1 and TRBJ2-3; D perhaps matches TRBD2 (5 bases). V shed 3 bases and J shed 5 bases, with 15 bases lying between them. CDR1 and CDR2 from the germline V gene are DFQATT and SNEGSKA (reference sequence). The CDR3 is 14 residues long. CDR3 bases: TGCAGTGCTAGTCGGCCGGGATCTGTAGATACGCAGTATTTT. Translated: CSASRPGSVDTQYF.

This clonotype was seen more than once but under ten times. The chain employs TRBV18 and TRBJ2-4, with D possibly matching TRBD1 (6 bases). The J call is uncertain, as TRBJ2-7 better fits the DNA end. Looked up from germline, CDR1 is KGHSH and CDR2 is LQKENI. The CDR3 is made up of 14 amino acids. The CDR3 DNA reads TGTGCCAGCTCATCGGGGACACTCTCCTACGAGCAGTACTTC. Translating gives CASSSGTLSYEQYF.

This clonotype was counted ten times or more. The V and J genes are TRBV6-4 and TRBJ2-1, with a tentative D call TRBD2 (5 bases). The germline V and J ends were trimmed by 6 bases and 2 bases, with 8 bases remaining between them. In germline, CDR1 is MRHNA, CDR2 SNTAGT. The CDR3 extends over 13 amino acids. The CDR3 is CASSAGTYNEQFF. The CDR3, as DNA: TGTGCCAGCAGCGCCGGGACCTACAATGAGCAGTTCTTC.

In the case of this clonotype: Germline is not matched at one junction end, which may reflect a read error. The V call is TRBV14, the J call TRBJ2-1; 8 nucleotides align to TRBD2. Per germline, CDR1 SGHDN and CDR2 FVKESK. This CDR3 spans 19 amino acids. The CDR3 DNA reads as TGTGCCAGCAGCCAAGCTACCCGGACTAGCCGGACTCCCTACAAGGAGCAGTTCTTC. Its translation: CASSQATRTSRTPYKEQFF.

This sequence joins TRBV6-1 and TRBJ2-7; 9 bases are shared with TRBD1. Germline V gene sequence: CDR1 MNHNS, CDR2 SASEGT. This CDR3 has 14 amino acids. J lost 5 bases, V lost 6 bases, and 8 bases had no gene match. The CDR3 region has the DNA TGTGCCAGCAGCGCCCGGGACAGGGACGACGAGCAGTACTTC. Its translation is CASSARDRDDEQYF.

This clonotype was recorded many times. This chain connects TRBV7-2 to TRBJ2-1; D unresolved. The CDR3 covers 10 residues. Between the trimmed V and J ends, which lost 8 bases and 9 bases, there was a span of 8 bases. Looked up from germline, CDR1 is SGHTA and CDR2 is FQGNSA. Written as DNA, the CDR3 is TGTGCCAGCGGCGATATTGAGCAGTTCTTC. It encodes CASGDIEQFF.

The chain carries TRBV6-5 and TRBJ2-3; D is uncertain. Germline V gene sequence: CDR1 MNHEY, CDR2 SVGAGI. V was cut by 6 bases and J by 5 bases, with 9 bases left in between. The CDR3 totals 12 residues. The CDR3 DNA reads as TGTGCCAGCAGCCAAACAGAAGATACGCAGTATTTT. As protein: CASSQTEDTQYF.

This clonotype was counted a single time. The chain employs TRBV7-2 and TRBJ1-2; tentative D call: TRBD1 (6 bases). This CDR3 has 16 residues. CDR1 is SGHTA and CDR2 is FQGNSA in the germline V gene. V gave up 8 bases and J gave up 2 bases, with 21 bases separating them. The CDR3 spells CASGPAVGGANYGYTF. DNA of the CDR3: TGTGCCAGCGGTCCGGCCGTGGGGGGCGCAAACTATGGCTACACCTTC.

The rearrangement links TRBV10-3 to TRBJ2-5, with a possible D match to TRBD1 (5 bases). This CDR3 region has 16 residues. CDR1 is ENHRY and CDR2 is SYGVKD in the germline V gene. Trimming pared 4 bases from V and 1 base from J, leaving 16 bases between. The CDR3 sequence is CAISGIGQGPQETQYF. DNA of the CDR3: TGTGCCATCAGTGGAATTGGGCAGGGCCCCCAAGAGACCCAGTACTTC.

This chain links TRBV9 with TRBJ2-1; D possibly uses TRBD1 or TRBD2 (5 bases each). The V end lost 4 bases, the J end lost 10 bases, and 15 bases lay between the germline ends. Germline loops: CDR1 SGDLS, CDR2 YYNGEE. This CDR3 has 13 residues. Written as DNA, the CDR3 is TGTGCCAGCAGCCCCGGGACCCAAGGCGAGCAGTTCTTC. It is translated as CASSPGTQGEQFF.

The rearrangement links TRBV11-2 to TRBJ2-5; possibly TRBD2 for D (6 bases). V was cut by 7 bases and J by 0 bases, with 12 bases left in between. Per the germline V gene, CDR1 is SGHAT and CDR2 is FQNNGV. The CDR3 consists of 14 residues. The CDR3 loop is CASTLTGDQETQYF. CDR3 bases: TGTGCCAGCACCCTTACGGGGGACCAAGAGACCCAGTACTTC.

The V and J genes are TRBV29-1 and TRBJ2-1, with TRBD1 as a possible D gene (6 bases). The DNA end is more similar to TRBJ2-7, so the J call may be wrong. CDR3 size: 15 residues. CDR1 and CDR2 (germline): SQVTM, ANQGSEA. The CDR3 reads CSALLGASNYNEQYF. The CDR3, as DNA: TGCAGCGCCCTCCTGGGGGCCTCTAATTACAATGAGCAGTACTTC.

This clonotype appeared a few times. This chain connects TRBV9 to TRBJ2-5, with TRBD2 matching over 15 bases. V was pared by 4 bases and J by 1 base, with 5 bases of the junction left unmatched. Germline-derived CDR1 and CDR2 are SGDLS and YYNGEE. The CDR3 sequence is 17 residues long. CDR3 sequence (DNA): TGTGCCAGCAGCCCAGGGACTAGCGGGGGGACCCAAGAGACCCAGTACTTC. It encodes CASSPGTSGGTQETQYF.

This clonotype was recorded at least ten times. CDR3 sequence: CASGSRDPGGSGANVLTF. CDR3 coding DNA: TGTGCTAGTGGTTCACGGGACCCGGGAGGATCTGGGGCCAACGTCCTGACTTTC. The rearrangement uses TRBV12-5 and TRBJ2-6, with 7 bases identical to TRBD2. The junction had 10 bases not matched to a gene; V was cut back by 4 bases and J by 1 base. This CDR3 spans 18 amino acids. Germline values: CDR1 LGHNT, CDR2 FRNRAP.

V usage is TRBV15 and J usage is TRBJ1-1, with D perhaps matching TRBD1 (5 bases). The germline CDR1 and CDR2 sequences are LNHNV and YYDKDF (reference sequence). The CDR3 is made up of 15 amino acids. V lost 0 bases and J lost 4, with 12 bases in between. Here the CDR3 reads CATSRDGTGATEAFF. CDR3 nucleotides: TGTGCCACCAGCAGAGATGGGACCGGGGCCACTGAAGCTTTCTTT. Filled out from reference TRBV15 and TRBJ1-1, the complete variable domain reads DAMVIQNPRYQVTQFGKPVTLSCSQTLNHNVMYWYQQKSSQAPKLLFHYYDKDFNNEADTPDNFQSRRPNTSFCFLDIRSPGLGDTAMYLCATSRDGTGATEAFFGQGTRLTVV.

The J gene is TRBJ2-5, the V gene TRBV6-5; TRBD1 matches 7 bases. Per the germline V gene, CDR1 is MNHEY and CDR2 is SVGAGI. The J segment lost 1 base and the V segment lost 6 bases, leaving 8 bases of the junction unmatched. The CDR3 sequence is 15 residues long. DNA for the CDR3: TGTGCCAGCAGCCTCAGGGGGTCCTTCCAAGAGACCCAGTACTTC. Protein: CASSLRGSFQETQYF.

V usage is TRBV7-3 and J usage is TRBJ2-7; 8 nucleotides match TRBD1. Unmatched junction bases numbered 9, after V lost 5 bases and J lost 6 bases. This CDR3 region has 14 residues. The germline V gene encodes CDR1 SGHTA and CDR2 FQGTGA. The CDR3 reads CASSPGQGRIEQYF. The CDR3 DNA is TGTGCCAGCAGCCCTGGACAGGGTAGAATCGAGCAGTACTTC.

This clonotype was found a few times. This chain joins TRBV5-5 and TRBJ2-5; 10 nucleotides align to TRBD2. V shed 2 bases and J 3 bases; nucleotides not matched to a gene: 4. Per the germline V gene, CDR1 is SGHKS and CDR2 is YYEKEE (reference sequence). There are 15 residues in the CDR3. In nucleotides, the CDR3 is TGTGCCAGCAGCTTTAGCGGGAGGCCGGAAGAGACCCAGTACTTC. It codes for CASSFSGRPEETQYF.

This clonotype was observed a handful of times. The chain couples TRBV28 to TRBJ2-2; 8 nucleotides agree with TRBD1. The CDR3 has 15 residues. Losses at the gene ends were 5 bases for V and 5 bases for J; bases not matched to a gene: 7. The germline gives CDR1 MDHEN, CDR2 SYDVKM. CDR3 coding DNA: TGTGCCAGCAGTCCATACACAGGGGGGACCGGGGAGCTGTTTTTT. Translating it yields CASSPYTGGTGELFF.

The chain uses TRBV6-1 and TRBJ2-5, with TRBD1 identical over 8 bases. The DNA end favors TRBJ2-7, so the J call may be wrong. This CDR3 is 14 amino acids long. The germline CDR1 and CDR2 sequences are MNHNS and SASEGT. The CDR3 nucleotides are TGTGCCAGCAGTGAAGCGCCGCAGGGGGCCGAGCAGTACTTC. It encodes CASSEAPQGAEQYF.

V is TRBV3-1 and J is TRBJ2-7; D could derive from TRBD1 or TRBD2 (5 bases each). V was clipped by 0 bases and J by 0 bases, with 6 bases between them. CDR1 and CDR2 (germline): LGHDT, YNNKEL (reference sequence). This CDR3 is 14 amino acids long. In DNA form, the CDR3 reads TGTGCCAGCAGCCAAGAAGGGACCTCCTACGAGCAGTACTTC. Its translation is CASSQEGTSYEQYF.

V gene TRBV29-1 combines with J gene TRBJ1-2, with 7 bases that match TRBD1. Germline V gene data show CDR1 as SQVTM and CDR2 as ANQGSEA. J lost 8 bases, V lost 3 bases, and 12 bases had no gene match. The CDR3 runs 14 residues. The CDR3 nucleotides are TGCAGCGTTGATAGGGGGCCTGGGGTACGGGGCTACACCTTC. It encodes CSVDRGPGVRGYTF.

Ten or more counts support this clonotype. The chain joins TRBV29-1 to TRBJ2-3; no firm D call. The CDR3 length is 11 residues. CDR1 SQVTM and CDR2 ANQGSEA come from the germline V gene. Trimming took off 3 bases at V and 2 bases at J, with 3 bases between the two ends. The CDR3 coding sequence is TGCAGCGTTGAGGCCACAGATACGCAGTATTTT. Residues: CSVEATDTQYF.

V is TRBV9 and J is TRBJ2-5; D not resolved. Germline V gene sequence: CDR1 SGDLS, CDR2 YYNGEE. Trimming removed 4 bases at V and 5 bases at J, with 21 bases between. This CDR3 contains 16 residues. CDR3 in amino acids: CASSLLADTYGETQYF. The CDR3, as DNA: TGTGCCAGCAGCCTCCTGGCCGACACTTATGGGGAGACCCAGTACTTC.

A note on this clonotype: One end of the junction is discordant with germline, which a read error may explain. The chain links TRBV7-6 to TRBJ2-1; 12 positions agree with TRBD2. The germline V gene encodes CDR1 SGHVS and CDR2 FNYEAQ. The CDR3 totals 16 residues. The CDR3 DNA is TGTGCCAGCAGCCCAGAGACTAGCGGGGGTTACAAGGAGCAGTTCTTC. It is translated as CASSPETSGGYKEQFF.

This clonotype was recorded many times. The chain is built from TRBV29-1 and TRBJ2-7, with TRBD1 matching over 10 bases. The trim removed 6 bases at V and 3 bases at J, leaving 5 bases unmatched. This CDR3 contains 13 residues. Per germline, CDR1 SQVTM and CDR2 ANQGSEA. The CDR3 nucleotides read TGCAGCGTAAGACAGGGGGCCCACTACGAGCAGTACTTC. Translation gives CSVRQGAHYEQYF.